The source of this T cell receptor (beta chain) is a study of spatial heterogeneity in lung cancer (dated by TCRdb to between 2019 and 2020). Regarding the research as a whole: Donors were 65 to 85 patients with early-stage, untreated non-small cell lung cancer from the lung TRACERx cohort. Follow-up PBMC samples were sequenced whenever available, with the median time to follow-up being two to three years after resection. Beta-chain transcripts were consistently detected in greater numbers than alpha-chain transcripts, which likely reflects a higher abundance of beta-chain transcripts. In the raw uncorrected reads, each unique combination of TCR and UMI appeared on average more than ten times. In non-small cell lung cancer, the study made a quantitative comparison of TCR alpha and beta repertoires among multiple tumor regions, matched nontumor lung and blood. TCR repertoire features were related to nonsynonymous mutation counts determined by whole-exome sequencing of tumor tissue. At surgery, hundreds of tumor regions, 61 to 75 matched nontumor lung samples and 45 to 60 PBMC samples were TCR-sequenced for both alpha and beta chains. On the study overall, not on this receptor specifically: Ubiquitous expanded tumor TCRs were detected in blood more often at tumor resection than at routine follow-up. Additional single-cell paired TCR alpha and beta sequencing was considered necessary to confirm, at a functional level, the hypothesis that regional TCRs recognize regional mutations. Only 13 to 15 patients were included in comparisons of baseline and follow-up blood repertoires.

The table lists this clonotype with a few counts. Its cognate antigen has yet to be identified. Base qualities are missing; no much larger clone stands one base away. The sample's time point label is to be understood as: blood at routine non-recurrence follow-up after resection. TCR sequencing used whole RNA extracted from tumor and nontumor lung tissue, or from cryopreserved PBMC samples, without cell sorting. Only patients for whom sufficient RNA was available from at least two tumor regions were selected for TCR sequencing. Receptor amplification or capture employed 5' RACE. The sample was run on a NextSeq 500. To allow correction of PCR and sequencing errors, the TCR library protocol tagged every TCR cDNA molecule with a unique molecular identifier. On the authors' methods: TCR identification, UMI-based error correction and CDR3 extraction were performed with Decombinator tools. TCRs above a frequency of 2 per 1,000, corresponding to the top 1% of the tumor frequency distribution, were defined as expanded. Rényi diversity was computed with the R vegan package after subsampling each repertoire 100 times to 5,000 TCRs. CDR3 similarity networks were constructed using string-kernel similarity of amino acid triplets, with links drawn between CDR3s whose pairwise similarity was above 0.82. TCRdb handled the public reads itself, with Q25 trimming in fastp and clone calling in MiXCR, and kept productive beta chains. Under each unique CDR3 protein, matching rows form one entry showing the most common genes and DNA. The V and J calls, along with clone size, are taken from TCRdb and not from the paper's own processing. For this sample there are under 150,000 distinct CDR3 sequences; 9.5% to 15% appear just once. The leading ten clones occupy around 17% of the sample.

This TCR came from a male donor with early-stage non-small cell lung cancer. Sequencing was performed on PBMCs, taken at follow-up.

Here is the DNA: TGTGCCAGCACCCTAGGGGGGATCGGCAATCAGCCCCAGCATTTT. Its protein product is CASTLGGIGNQPQHF. In this chain, TRBV6-6 is recombined with TRBJ1-5; TRBD1 could be the D gene, as 6 bases match. The CDR3 covers 15 residues, taking in both the cysteine and the phenylalanine. Just CDR3 DNA is preserved here, 45 bases in frame from base 1. CDR1 and CDR2 are read off the germline V gene (reference sequence) as MNHNY and SVGAGI. V loses 7 bases, J loses 2 bases, and the germline ends lie 15 bases apart.